The 8 T cell receptor beta chains presented below share a single source sample, sequenced in a study of shared clonotypes between healthy human individuals. CD45RO-negative CD8 cells positively selected for CCR7 made up the naive population, which excluded terminally differentiated effector memory CD45RA+ cells. Measured with immunoSEQ multiplex PCR; TCRdb has only the in-frame clones, and not every one. The table has 1.5 million to 2.5 million clones, about 95% seen once. The sequenced sample was naive CD8+ T cells sorted from blood. These receptors all stem from a man between 18 and 35 years old in good health.

The gene calls are TRBV19 and TRBJ2-2; D not certain. Germline assignment: CDR1 LNHDA and CDR2 SQIVND (reference sequence). The CDR3 is 13 residues long. The V and J ends lost 4 bases and 3 bases respectively, with 6 bases between them. The CDR3 DNA reads as TGTGCCAGTAGTACCGATTACACCGGGGAGCTGTTTTTT. Translation gives CASSTDYTGELFF.

CDR3 in DNA: TGTGCCTGGAGCCGGACTAGCGGGAGCCACGAGCAGTACTTC. Amino acid sequence: CAWSRTSGSHEQYF. V gene TRBV30 combines with J gene TRBJ2-7; TRBD2 aligns across 13 bases. The CDR3 length is 14 residues. Looked up from germline, CDR1 is GTSNPN and CDR2 is SVGIG (reference sequence). V lost 3 bases, J lost 5 bases, and 4 bases stayed unmatched.

V gene TRBV4-1 combines with J gene TRBJ1-2; D remains ambiguous. There are 14 residues in the CDR3. The V end was cut by 0 bases, the J end by 3 bases, with 8 bases between. Germline CDR1 and CDR2: MGHRA and YSYEKL. The CDR3 nucleotides read TGCGCCAGCAGCCAAGAAGGAGTCGACTATGGCTACACCTTC. As protein: CASSQEGVDYGYTF.

The rearrangement uses TRBV7-2 and TRBJ1-2, with D unresolved. Germline V gene sequence: CDR1 SGHTA, CDR2 FQGNSA. V was trimmed by 1 base and J by 7 bases, leaving 10 bases between them. The CDR3 is 13 amino acids. The CDR3 coding sequence is TGTGCCAGCAGCTTAGTATTGAGCGGTGGCTACACCTTC. Translated: CASSLVLSGGYTF.

The chain has TRBV6-6 and TRBJ1-4; 7 nucleotides agree with TRBD1. This CDR3 is built from 13 residues. V trimming: 10 bases; J trimming: 2 bases; junction bases outside the gene matches: 4. CDR1 and CDR2 from the germline V gene are MNHNY and SVGAGI (reference sequence). The CDR3 DNA is TGTGCCACTAGGGGGCGTACTAATGAAAAACTGTTTTTT. Translated, it gives CATRGRTNEKLFF.

The J gene is TRBJ1-1, the V gene TRBV18; tentative D call: TRBD1 (6 bases). The CDR3 spans 14 residues. The germline gives CDR1 KGHSH, CDR2 LQKENI. V lost 7 bases and J 2 bases, leaving 14 bases between the germline ends. The CDR3 region is CASYGAGGNTEAFF. CDR3 bases: TGTGCCAGCTACGGAGCGGGGGGCAACACTGAAGCTTTCTTT.

The chain joins TRBV13 to TRBJ2-7; a weak D match, TRBD1 (5 bases). The V gene lost 0 bases and the J gene lost 2 bases, with 11 bases spanning the gap. This CDR3 spans 15 amino acids. Germline V lookup: CDR1 PRHDT, CDR2 FYEKMQ (reference sequence). For the CDR3, the DNA is TGTGCCAGCAGCTTAGGAGGGGATGTCCCCTACGAGCAGTACTTC. Translated: CASSLGGDVPYEQYF.

Here the CDR3 DNA reads TGTGCCAGCAGCTTAGCCCCGGGACTAGCGGGAGGTGAGCAGTTCTTC. As protein: CASSLAPGLAGGEQFF. V is TRBV7-2 and J is TRBJ2-1, with 15 bases fitting TRBD2. Per germline, CDR1 SGHTA and CDR2 FQGNSA. The CDR3 has 16 amino acids. After removal of 0 bases from V and 9 bases from J, the junction contained 3 bases not matched to a gene.